The clone carrying this TCR beta chain has more than one count but fewer than ten. Its antigen remains unidentified. Sequencing was preceded by expansion of antigen-specific CD4+ T cells with viral peptide pools in the ViraFEST assay. Having been cultured for ten to eleven days, the cells underwent CD4+ T cell isolation. Wells containing 1.5 million to 2.5 million PBMC each were cultured with 10 IU/ml IL-2 and about 10 ug/ml peptides. Each culture had half its medium swapped for IL-2 medium on days 3 and 7. The sample is drawn from a study of vaccination effects on CD4 cells after COVID-19. General study results and limits: Pronounced clonal contraction occurred in clones induced by infection and by vaccine late after vaccination.

V was pared by 1 base and J by 0 bases, with 12 bases of the junction left unmatched. The CDR3 runs to 19 residues. Germline CDR1 reads KGHSH; CDR2 reads LQKENI. Profiling relied on immunoSEQ multiplex PCR, and the TCRdb table lists in-frame clones only, not all of them. This sample has 50,000 to 65,000 clones, with over 75% found just once. This TCR was sampled from a human donor who received a COVID-19 vaccine. V usage is TRBV18 and J usage is TRBJ2-3, with TRBD2 identical over 8 bases. The source was CD4+ T cells from PBMCs cultured with HCoV-229E spike peptides, collected before COVID-19 vaccination. This CDR3 is CASSPRIGGGPHSTDTQYF. The CDR3, as DNA: TGTGCCAGCTCACCACGGATTGGCGGGGGGCCCCATAGCACAGATACGCAGTATTTT.